This TCR beta chain was retrieved from a study of read filtering for tumor transcriptome and immune sequencing. Looking at the study overall: Mean patient age was roughly 61 years, range about 45 to 85; approximately 18 male, roughly 14 female. R-ISS stage counts were 8 for I, about 15 for II, about 7 for III.

This clonotype was recorded many times. Germline CDR1 and CDR2: MNHEY and SVGAGI. Trimming stripped 1 base from V and 3 bases from J, with 7 bases between. This CDR3 is 13 amino acids long. This library used roughly 400 ng RNA and molecular barcoded adaptors spanning alpha/delta and beta/gamma chains. TCRdb used MiXCR to reprocess the reads, holding one entry per CDR3 protein. Counted here are 20,000 to 25,000 distinct CDR3 sequences, 20% to 25% occurring once; the ten biggest clones make up 17%. The gene calls are TRBV6-5 and TRBJ2-7; no clear D gene. Sequencing input: a population of CD138-negative cells sorted from bone marrow. The clonotype originates from a donor aged 40 or over with multiple myeloma. The CDR3 DNA is TGTGCCAGCAGTTACTTGGGCAGCTACGAGCAGTACTTC. Protein: CASSYLGSYEQYF.